What follows is one T cell receptor beta chain and its context. Its antigen remains unidentified. The record originates from a study of cytomegalovirus exposure and HLA in healthy donors. Regarding the study as a whole: Later examination showed HLA-associated TCR beta chains had greater clonal expansion than equally common others. Donors belonging to an Asian-associated ancestry cluster reportedly showed fewer N-insertions in productive TCRs than the roughly 680-donor mean, according to what a later analysis found. Both high specificity and high sensitivity reportedly marked the classifier's diagnosis of cytomegalovirus status.

The PCR made use of 60 Vbeta and 13 Jbeta primers. Generated by immunoSEQ multiplex PCR, the TCRdb table keeps only in-frame clones and is missing some. The sample has 100,000 to 150,000 clones; 55% to 75% are singletons. With V trimmed by 5 bases and J by 0 bases, 10 bases remained unmatched. From germline, CDR1 is LNHDA and CDR2 SQIVND (reference sequence). The CDR3 runs 17 residues. The sample consisted of PBMCs. The V gene is TRBV19, the J gene TRBJ2-5; 9 nucleotides line up with TRBD1. The clonotype originates from a man younger than 40 in good health and CMV-seronegative. The CDR3 protein is CASSARTGDLYQETQYF. CDR3 bases: TGTGCCAGTAGTGCCCGGACAGGGGACTTGTACCAAGAGACCCAGTACTTC. The variable domain in full, completed from reference TRBV19 and TRBJ2-5, reads DGGITQSPKYLFRKEGQNVTLSCEQNLNHDAMYWYRQDPGQGLRLIYYSQIVNDFQKGDIAEGYSVSREKKESFPLTVTSAQKNPTAFYLCASSARTGDLYQETQYFGPGTRLLVL.